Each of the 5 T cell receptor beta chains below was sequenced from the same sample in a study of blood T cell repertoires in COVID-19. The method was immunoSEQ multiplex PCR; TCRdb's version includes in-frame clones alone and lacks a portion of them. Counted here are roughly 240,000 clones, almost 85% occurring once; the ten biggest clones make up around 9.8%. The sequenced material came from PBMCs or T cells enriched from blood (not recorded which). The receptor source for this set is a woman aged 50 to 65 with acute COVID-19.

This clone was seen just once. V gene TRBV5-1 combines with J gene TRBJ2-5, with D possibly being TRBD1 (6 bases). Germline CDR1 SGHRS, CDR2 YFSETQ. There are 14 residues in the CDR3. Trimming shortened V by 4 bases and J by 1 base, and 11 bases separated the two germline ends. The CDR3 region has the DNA TGCGCCAGCAGCCGCCGACAGGTCCAAGAGACCCAGTACTTC. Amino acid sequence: CASSRRQVQETQYF.

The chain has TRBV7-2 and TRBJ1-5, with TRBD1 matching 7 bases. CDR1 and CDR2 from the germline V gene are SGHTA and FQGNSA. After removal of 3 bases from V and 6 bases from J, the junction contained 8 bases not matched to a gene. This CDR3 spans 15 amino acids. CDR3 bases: TGTGCCAGCAGCTTTACAGGGGAGGCAAGTCAGCCCCAGCATTTT. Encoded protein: CASSFTGEASQPQHF.

Here the CDR3 reads CSVGAAFEQYF. CDR3 DNA sequence: TGCAGCGTTGGTGCTGCGTTCGAGCAGTACTTC. The rearrangement uses TRBV29-1 and TRBJ2-7; D unclear. V was shortened by 4 bases and J by 6 bases, with 10 bases between the two germline ends. Germline lookup yields CDR1 SQVTM and CDR2 ANQGSEA. CDR3 size: 11 residues.

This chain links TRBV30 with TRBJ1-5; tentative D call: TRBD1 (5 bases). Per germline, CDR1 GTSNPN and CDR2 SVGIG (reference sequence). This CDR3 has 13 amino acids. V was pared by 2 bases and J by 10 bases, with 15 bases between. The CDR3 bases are TGTGCCTGGAGTCCCCAGGGAGGTAGACCCCAGCATTTT. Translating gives CAWSPQGGRPQHF. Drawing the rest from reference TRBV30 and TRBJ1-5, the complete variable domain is SQTIHQWPATLVQPVGSPLSLECTVEGTSNPNLYWYRQAAGRGLQLLFYSVGIGQISSEVPQNLSASRPQDRQFILSSKKLLLSDSGFYLCAWSPQGGRPQHFGDGTRLSIL.

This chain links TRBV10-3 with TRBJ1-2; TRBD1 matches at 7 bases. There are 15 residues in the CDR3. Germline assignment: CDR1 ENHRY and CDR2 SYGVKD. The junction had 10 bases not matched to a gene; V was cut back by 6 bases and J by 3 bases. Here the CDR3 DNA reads TGTGCCATCAGCGCCACAGGGGATAGTTACTATGGCTACACCTTC. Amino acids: CAISATGDSYYGYTF.